Below, 5 T cell receptor beta chains from the same sample are listed, as sequenced in a study of T cells in Graves' hyperthyroidism and ophthalmopathy. The investigators amplified TCR beta CDR3 regions from RNA transcripts. First-round RT-PCR of the TCR CDR3 relied on the HTBI primer set. TCRdb fed the multiplex PCR reads into MiXCR, producing one record per CDR3 protein. The data show 300,000 to 450,000 distinct CDR3 sequences, about 14% seen once. Sequencing input: blood. The receptor set was obtained from a woman aged 25 to 45 with Graves' ophthalmopathy.

This clonotype was counted at least ten times. The genes are TRBV12-3 or TRBV12-4 and TRBJ2-1; tentatively, D is TRBD2 (7 bases). V lost 5 bases to trimming and J lost 3 bases, with 14 bases between them. The CDR3 spans 15 residues. The CDR3 DNA sequence: TGTGCCAGCAGTAGTCCGGGGGGCCTCTACAATGAGCAGTTCTTC. It codes for CASSSPGGLYNEQFF.

This clonotype was observed a few times. J is TRBJ2-5 and V is TRBV12-3 or TRBV12-4; D gene ambiguous. Trimming took off 1 base at V and 1 base at J, with 7 bases between the two ends. This CDR3 has 14 residues. In DNA, the CDR3 is TGTGCCAGCAGTTTAGGTCGAGTCCAAGAGACCCAGTACTTC. It yields the protein CASSLGRVQETQYF.

This clonotype was detected many times. This chain connects TRBV30 to TRBJ1-3; TRBD1 aligns across 8 bases. Germline CDR1 is GTSNPN and CDR2 is SVGIG (reference sequence). This CDR3 comprises 14 residues. V lost 1 base and J lost 1; bases outside the gene matches: 0. As DNA, the CDR3 is TGTGCCTGGAGTGGGACAGGGTCTGGAAACACCATATATTTT. Protein: CAWSGTGSGNTIYF.

This clonotype was detected only a few times. The chain has TRBV20-1 and TRBJ1-3, with 10 bases matching TRBD1. Germline trimming cut 6 bases from V and 1 base from J; bases unmatched to any gene: 3. The CDR3 runs 14 residues. Germline CDR1 DFQATT, CDR2 SNEGSKA (reference sequence). The CDR3: CSATGGLSGNTIYF. The CDR3 DNA reads TGCAGTGCGACAGGGGGCTTATCTGGAAACACCATATATTTT.

The sample holds a few counts of this clonotype. The rearrangement joins TRBV6-1 to TRBJ1-2; D call uncertain. V was clipped by 3 bases and J by 4 bases, with 9 bases between them. CDR3 length: 13 amino acids. CDR1 and CDR2 from the germline V gene are MNHNS and SASEGT. The CDR3 loop is CASSEVRSYGYTF. In nucleotides, the CDR3 is TGTGCCAGCAGTGAGGTACGTAGCTATGGCTACACCTTC.